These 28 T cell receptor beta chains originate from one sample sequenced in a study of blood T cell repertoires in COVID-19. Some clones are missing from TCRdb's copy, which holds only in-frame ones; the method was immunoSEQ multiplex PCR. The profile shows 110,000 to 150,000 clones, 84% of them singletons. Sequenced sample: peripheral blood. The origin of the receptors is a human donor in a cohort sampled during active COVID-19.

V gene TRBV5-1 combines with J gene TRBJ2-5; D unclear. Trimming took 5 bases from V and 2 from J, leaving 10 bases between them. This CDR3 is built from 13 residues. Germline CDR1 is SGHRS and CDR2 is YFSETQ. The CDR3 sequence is CASRYDWQETQYF. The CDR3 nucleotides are TGCGCCAGCAGATATGACTGGCAAGAGACCCAGTACTTC.

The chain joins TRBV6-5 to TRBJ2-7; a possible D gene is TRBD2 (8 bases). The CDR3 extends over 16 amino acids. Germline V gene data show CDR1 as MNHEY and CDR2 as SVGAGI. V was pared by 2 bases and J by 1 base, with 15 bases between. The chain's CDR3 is CASSYREGARSYEQYF. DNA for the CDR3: TGTGCCAGCAGTTACCGGGAGGGGGCGAGGTCCTACGAGCAGTACTTC.

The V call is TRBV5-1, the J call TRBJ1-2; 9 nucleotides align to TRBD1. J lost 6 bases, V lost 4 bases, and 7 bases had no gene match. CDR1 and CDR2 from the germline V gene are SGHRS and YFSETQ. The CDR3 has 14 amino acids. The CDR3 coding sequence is TGCGCCAGCAGCGTCGACACAGGGGGCAATGGCTACACCTTC. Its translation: CASSVDTGGNGYTF. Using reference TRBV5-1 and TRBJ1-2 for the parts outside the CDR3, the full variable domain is KAGVTQTPRYLIKTRGQQVTLSCSPISGHRSVSWYQQTPGQGLQFLFEYFSETQRNKGNFPGRFSGRQFSNSRSEMNVSTLELGDSALYLCASSVDTGGNGYTFGSGTRLTVV.

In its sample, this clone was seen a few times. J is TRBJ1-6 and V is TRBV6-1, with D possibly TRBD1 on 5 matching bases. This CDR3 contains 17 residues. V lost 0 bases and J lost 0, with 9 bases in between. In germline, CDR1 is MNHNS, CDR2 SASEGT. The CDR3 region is CASSEATAASYNSPLHF. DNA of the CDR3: TGTGCCAGCAGTGAAGCGACAGCCGCCTCCTATAATTCACCCCTCCACTTT.

The CDR3 is CASSPSGFQETQYF. CDR3 nucleotides: TGTGCCAGCAGTCCTAGCGGCTTCCAAGAGACCCAGTACTTC. V is TRBV2 and J is TRBJ2-5; 7 nucleotides match TRBD2. CDR1 and CDR2 (germline): SNHLY, FYNNEI. V gave up 5 bases and J gave up 1 base; unmatched junction bases: 4. CDR3 length: 14 residues. Using reference TRBV2 and TRBJ2-5 for the parts outside the CDR3, the full variable domain is EPEVTQTPSHQVTQMGQEVILRCVPISNHLYFYWYRQILGQKVEFLVSFYNNEISEKSEIFDDQFSVERPDGSNFTLKIRSTKLEDSAMYFCASSPSGFQETQYFGPGTRLLVL.

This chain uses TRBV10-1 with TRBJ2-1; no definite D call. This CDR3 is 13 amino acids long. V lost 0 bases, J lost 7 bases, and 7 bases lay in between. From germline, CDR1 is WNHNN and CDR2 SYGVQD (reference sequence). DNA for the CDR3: TGCGCCAGCAGTGAGTCGGCGCGGAATGAGCAGTTCTTC. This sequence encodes CASSESARNEQFF.

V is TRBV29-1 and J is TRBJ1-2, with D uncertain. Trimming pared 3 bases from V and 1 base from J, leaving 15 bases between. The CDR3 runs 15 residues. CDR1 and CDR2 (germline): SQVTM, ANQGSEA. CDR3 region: CSVEGYGRLNYGYTF. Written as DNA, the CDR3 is TGCAGCGTTGAGGGTTATGGGAGACTTAACTATGGCTACACCTTC.

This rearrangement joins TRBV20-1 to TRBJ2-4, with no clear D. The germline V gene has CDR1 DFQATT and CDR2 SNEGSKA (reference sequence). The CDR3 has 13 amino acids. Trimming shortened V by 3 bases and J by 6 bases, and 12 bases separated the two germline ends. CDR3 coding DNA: TGCAGTGCTAGTACGGGTAGTCTAAACATTCAGTACTTC. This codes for CSASTGSLNIQYF.

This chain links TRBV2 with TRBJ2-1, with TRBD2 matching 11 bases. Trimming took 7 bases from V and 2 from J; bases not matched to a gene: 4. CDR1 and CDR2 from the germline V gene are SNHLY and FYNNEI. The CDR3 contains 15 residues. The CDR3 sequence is CASTSLAGAYNEQFF. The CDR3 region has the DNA TGTGCCAGCACTTCACTAGCGGGGGCCTACAATGAGCAGTTCTTC. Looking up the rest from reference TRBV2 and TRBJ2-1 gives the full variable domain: EPEVTQTPSHQVTQMGQEVILRCVPISNHLYFYWYRQILGQKVEFLVSFYNNEISEKSEIFDDQFSVERPDGSNFTLKIRSTKLEDSAMYFCASTSLAGAYNEQFFGPGTRLTVL.

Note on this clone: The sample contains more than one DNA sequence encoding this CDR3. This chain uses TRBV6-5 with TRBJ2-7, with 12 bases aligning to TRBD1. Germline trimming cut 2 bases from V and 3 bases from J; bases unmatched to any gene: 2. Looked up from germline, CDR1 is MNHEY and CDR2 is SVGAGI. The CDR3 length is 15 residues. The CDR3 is CASSYRDRGLYEQYF. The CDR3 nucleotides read TGTGCCAGCAGTTACCGGGACAGGGGGCTCTACGAGCAGTACTTC.

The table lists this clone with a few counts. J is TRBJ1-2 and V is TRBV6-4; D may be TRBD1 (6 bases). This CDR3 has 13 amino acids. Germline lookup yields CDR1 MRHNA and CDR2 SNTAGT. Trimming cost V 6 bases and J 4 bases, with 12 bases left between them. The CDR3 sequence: CASSRGTGYGYTF. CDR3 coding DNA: TGTGCCAGCAGCAGGGGAACGGGCTATGGCTACACCTTC.

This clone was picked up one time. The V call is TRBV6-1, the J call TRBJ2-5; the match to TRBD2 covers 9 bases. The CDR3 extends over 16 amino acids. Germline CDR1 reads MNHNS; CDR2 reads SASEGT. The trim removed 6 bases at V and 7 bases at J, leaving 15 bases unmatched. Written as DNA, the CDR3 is TGTGCCAGCAGGGAACCCTCGGCGGGGGGGCCCGGGACCCAGTACTTC. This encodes CASREPSAGGPGTQYF.

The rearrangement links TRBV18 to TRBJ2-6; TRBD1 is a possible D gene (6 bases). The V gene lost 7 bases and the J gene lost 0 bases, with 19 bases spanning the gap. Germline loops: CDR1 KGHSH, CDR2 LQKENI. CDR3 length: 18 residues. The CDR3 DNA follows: TGTGCCAGCTACAAAAGATGGGGGCTAGACTCTGGGGCCAACGTCCTGACTTTC. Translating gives CASYKRWGLDSGANVLTF. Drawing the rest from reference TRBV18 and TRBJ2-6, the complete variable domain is NAGVMQNPRHLVRRRGQEARLRCSPMKGHSHVYWYRQLPEEGLKFMVYLQKENIIDESGMPKERFSAEFPKEGPSILRIQQVVRGDSAAYFCASYKRWGLDSGANVLTFGAGSRLTVL.

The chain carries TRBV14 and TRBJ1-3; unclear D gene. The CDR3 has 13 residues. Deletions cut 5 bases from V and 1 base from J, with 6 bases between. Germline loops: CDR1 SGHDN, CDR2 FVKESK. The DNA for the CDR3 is TGTGCCAGCAGCTTCCCTTCTGGAAACACCATATATTTT. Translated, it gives CASSFPSGNTIYF.

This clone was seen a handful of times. CDR3 protein: CATSDGGQGETKNIQYF. The CDR3 coding sequence is TGTGCCACCAGTGATGGGGGACAGGGGGAAACCAAAAACATTCAGTACTTC. V is TRBV24-1 and J is TRBJ2-4, with 11 bases fitting TRBD1. The length of the CDR3 is 17 residues. Germline assignment: CDR1 KGHDR and CDR2 SFDVKD. V dropped 3 bases and J dropped 2; count of bases not matched to a gene: 5.

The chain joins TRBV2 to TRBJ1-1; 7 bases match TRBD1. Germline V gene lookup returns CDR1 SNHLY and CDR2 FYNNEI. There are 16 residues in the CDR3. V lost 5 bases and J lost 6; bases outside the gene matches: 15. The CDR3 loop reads CASSPHSSRTGSEAFF. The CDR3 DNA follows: TGTGCCAGCAGTCCTCATTCCTCCCGGACAGGCTCTGAAGCTTTCTTT.

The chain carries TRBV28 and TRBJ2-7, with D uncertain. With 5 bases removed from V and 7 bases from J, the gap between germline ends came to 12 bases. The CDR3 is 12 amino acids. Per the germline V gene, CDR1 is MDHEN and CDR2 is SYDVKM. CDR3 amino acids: CASSRPRVEQYF. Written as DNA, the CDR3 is TGTGCCAGCAGTCGACCCCGGGTGGAGCAGTACTTC.

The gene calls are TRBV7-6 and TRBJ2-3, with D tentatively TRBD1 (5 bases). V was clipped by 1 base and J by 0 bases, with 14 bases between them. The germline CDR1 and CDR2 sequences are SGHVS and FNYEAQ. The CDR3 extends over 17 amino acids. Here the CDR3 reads CASSLGGRSTSTDTQYF. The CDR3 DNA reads TGTGCCAGCAGCTTAGGGGGCCGGTCTACTAGCACAGATACGCAGTATTTT.

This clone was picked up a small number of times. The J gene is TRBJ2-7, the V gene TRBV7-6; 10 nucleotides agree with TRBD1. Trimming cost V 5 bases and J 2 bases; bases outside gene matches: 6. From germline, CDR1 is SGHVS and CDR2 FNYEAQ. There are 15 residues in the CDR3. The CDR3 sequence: CASSPDRGRPYEQYF. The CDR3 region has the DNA TGTGCCAGCAGCCCCGACAGGGGGCGACCCTACGAGCAGTACTTC.

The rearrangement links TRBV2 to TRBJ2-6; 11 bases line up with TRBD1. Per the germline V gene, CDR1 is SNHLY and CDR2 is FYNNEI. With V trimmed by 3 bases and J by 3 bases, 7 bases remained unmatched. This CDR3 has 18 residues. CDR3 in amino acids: CASSEMGTGGYGANVLTF. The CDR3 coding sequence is TGTGCCAGCAGTGAGATGGGGACAGGGGGGTATGGGGCCAACGTCCTGACTTTC.

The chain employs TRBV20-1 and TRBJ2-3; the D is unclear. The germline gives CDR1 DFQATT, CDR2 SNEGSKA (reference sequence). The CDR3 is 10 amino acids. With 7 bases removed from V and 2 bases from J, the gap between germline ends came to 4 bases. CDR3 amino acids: CSGHTDTQYF. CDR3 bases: TGCAGTGGACACACAGATACGCAGTATTTT.

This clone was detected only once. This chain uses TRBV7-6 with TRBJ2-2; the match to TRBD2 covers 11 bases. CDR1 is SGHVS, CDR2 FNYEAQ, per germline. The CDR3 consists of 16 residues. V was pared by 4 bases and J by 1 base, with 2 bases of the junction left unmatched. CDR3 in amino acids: CASSSGTSGNTGELFF. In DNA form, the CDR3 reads TGTGCCAGCAGCTCGGGGACTAGCGGGAACACCGGGGAGCTGTTTTTT.

This chain's CDR3 is CASSLEGQALYGYTF. The CDR3, as DNA: TGTGCCAGCAGCTTAGAGGGACAGGCCCTCTATGGCTACACCTTC. This sequence joins TRBV13 and TRBJ1-2, with TRBD1 matching 8 bases. This CDR3 comprises 15 residues. Germline trimming cut 1 base from V and 4 bases from J; bases unmatched to any gene: 5. Germline CDR1 is PRHDT and CDR2 is FYEKMQ (reference sequence).

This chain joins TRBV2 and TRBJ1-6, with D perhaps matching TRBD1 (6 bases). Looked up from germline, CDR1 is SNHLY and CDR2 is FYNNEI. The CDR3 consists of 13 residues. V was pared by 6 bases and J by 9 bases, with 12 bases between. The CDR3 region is CASSRDNRSPLHF. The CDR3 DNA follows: TGTGCCAGCAGCCGGGACAACCGTTCACCCCTCCACTTT.

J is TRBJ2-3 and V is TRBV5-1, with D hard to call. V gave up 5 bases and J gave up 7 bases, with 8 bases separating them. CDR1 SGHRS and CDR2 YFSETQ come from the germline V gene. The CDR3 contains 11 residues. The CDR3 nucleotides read TGCGCCAGCAGTCTGGAGAATACGCAGTATTTT. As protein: CASSLENTQYF.

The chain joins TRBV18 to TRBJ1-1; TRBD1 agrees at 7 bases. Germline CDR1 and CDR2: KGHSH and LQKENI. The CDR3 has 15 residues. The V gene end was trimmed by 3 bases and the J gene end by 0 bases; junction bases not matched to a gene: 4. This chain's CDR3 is CASSPGQALNTEAFF. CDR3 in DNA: TGTGCCAGCTCACCCGGACAGGCCCTGAACACTGAAGCTTTCTTT.

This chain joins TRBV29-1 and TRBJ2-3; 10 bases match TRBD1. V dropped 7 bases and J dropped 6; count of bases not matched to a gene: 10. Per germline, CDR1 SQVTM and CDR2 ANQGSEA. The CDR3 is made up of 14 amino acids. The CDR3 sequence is CSASRDRGSDTQYF. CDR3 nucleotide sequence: TGCAGCGCGTCCCGGGACAGGGGATCTGATACGCAGTATTTT.

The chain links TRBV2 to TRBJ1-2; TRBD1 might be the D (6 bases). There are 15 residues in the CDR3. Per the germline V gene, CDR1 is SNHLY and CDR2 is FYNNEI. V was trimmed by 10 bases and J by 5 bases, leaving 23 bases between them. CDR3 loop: CANPQGPSDSYGYTF. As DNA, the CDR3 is TGTGCCAACCCACAGGGTCCCTCGGATTCGTATGGCTACACCTTC.